Listed below are T cell receptor beta chains from one sample, sequenced in a study of Ad26.COV2.S vaccination and SARS-CoV-2 variants. The assay was immunoSEQ multiplex PCR, and TCRdb's table has in-frame clones only and misses some. The profile shows around 320,000 clones, 85% to 90% of them singletons. Sample: peripheral blood, taken in a trial of Ad26.COV2.S vaccine versus placebo. The receptors were sampled from a person aged 18-60 years who received the Ad26.COV2.S COVID-19 vaccine or a placebo. Both conserved end residues are part of each CDR3. The order of the fields is V gene, clone size, J gene, D gene, CDR3 length, CDR3 protein, CDR3 DNA. D genes are given only for firm matches. Size values are once, few and many counts, or a class for expanded clones, and some rows have none.

v_call: TRBV5-4; clone_size: NA; j_call: TRBJ1-6; d_call: NA; cdr3_length: 15; cdr3_aa: CASSLVPAGNSPLHF; cdr3_nt: TGTGCCAGCAGCTTGGTTCCGGCCGGAAATTCACCCCTCCACTTT
v_call: TRBV10-3; clone_size: NA; j_call: TRBJ1-6; d_call: NA; cdr3_length: 12; cdr3_aa: CAISQRNSPLHF; cdr3_nt: TGTGCCATCAGCCAGAGAAATTCACCCCTCCACTTT
v_call: TRBV6-1; clone_size: NA; j_call: TRBJ2-2; d_call: TRBD1; cdr3_length: 16; cdr3_aa: CASSGYRGSNTGELFF; cdr3_nt: TGTGCCAGCAGTGGGTACAGGGGCTCGAACACCGGGGAGCTGTTTTTT
v_call: TRBV19; clone_size: NA; j_call: TRBJ1-4; d_call: NA; cdr3_length: 13; cdr3_aa: CATRPSTNEKLFF; cdr3_nt: TGTGCCACCCGGCCCTCAACTAATGAAAAACTGTTTTTT
v_call: TRBV11-2; clone_size: few; j_call: TRBJ1-4; d_call: NA; cdr3_length: 15; cdr3_aa: CASSTPRGVNEKLFF; cdr3_nt: TGTGCCAGCAGCACACCTCGGGGGGTGAATGAAAAACTGTTTTTT
v_call: TRBV5-4; clone_size: few; j_call: TRBJ2-1; d_call: TRBD2; cdr3_length: 17; cdr3_aa: CASSLGGLAGGLNEQFF; cdr3_nt: TGTGCCAGCAGCTTGGGCGGACTAGCGGGGGGATTGAATGAGCAGTTCTTC
v_call: TRBV7-2; clone_size: few; j_call: TRBJ1-1; d_call: NA; cdr3_length: 14; cdr3_aa: CASSLFNGGTEAFF; cdr3_nt: TGTGCCAGCAGCTTATTTAATGGGGGCACTGAAGCTTTCTTT
v_call: TRBV19; clone_size: NA; j_call: TRBJ1-5; d_call: NA; cdr3_length: 16; cdr3_aa: CASLRTEGVSNQPQHF; cdr3_nt: TGTGCCAGTCTTCGAACGGAGGGTGTCTCCAATCAGCCCCAGCATTTT
v_call: TRBV7-9; clone_size: NA; j_call: TRBJ1-1; d_call: TRBD1; cdr3_length: 12; cdr3_aa: CASSPGDRGAFF; cdr3_nt: TGTGCCAGCAGCCCGGGGGACAGGGGAGCTTTCTTT
v_call: TRBV30; clone_size: NA; j_call: TRBJ2-1; d_call: TRBD2; cdr3_length: 15; cdr3_aa: CAWSQLAGRYNEQFF; cdr3_nt: TGTGCCTGGAGCCAACTAGCGGGGAGGTACAATGAGCAGTTCTTC
v_call: TRBV27; clone_size: NA; j_call: TRBJ2-7; d_call: TRBD1; cdr3_length: 17; cdr3_aa: CASSSRWTGEGTYEQYF; cdr3_nt: TGTGCCAGCAGTTCCCGGTGGACAGGGGAAGGAACCTACGAGCAGTACTTC
v_call: TRBV7-2; clone_size: NA; j_call: TRBJ1-1; d_call: NA; cdr3_length: 13; cdr3_aa: CASSQRGVTEAFF; cdr3_nt: TGTGCCAGCAGTCAGCGTGGAGTCACTGAAGCTTTCTTT
v_call: TRBV11-2; clone_size: NA; j_call: TRBJ1-2; d_call: TRBD1; cdr3_length: 17; cdr3_aa: CASSLDGGAGQGYGYTF; cdr3_nt: TGTGCCAGCAGCTTAGATGGTGGTGCGGGACAGGGCTATGGCTACACCTTC